These 16 T cell receptor beta chains came from one sample sequenced in a study of shared clonotypes between healthy human individuals. Repertoires were generated with immunoSEQ multiplex PCR, while TCRdb's copy carries only in-frame clones and drops some. The table lists some 1,600,000 clones, roughly 98% of them singletons, with less than 0.55% in the top ten. Input material: naive CD4+ T cells sorted from blood. Regarding subset: CD45RA+ positively selected. These receptors came from a young man in good health.

V gene TRBV15 combines with J gene TRBJ2-7; D gene ambiguous. CDR3 length equals 12 residues. Per the germline V gene, CDR1 is LNHNV and CDR2 is YYDKDF (reference sequence). Deletions cut 3 bases from V and 13 bases from J, with 16 bases between. The CDR3 sequence is CATSSREAGLYF. The CDR3 DNA sequence: TGTGCCACCAGCAGTAGAGAGGCCGGGCTATACTTC.

The CDR3 sequence: CASSPETPGLAGGRTGELFF. CDR3 sequence (DNA): TGTGCCAGCTCACCAGAGACGCCGGGACTAGCGGGAGGAAGGACCGGGGAGCTGTTTTTT. The V call is TRBV18, the J call TRBJ2-2; 15 bases line up with TRBD2. Germline V lookup: CDR1 KGHSH, CDR2 LQKENI. V was pared by 2 bases and J by 5 bases, with 12 bases of the junction left unmatched. The CDR3 consists of 20 residues. The full variable domain, completed using reference TRBV18 and TRBJ2-2, is NAGVMQNPRHLVRRRGQEARLRCSPMKGHSHVYWYRQLPEEGLKFMVYLQKENIIDESGMPKERFSAEFPKEGPSILRIQQVVRGDSAAYFCASSPETPGLAGGRTGELFFGEGSRLTVL.

The chain is built from TRBV5-6 and TRBJ2-7; the D gene is possibly TRBD2 (6 bases). Germline V gene sequence: CDR1 SGHDT, CDR2 YYEEEE. The V gene lost 4 bases and the J gene lost 2 bases, with 16 bases spanning the gap. The CDR3 spans 15 residues. CDR3 in amino acids: CASSPAGRQPYEQYF. For the CDR3, the DNA is TGTGCCAGCAGCCCGGCGGGGCGACAACCCTACGAGCAGTACTTC.

With regard to this clone: The identical CDR3 is also encoded by other nucleotide sequences in the sample. This rearrangement joins TRBV11-2 to TRBJ1-5; maybe TRBD1 (5 bases). The V end lost 1 base, the J end lost 7 bases, and 8 bases lay between the germline ends. CDR1 is SGHAT and CDR2 is FQNNGV in the germline V gene. The CDR3 contains 13 residues. The CDR3 loop is CASSLGRDQPQHF. The CDR3 DNA sequence: TGTGCCAGCAGCTTAGGGAGGGACCAGCCCCAGCATTTT.

The chain employs TRBV6-4 and TRBJ2-2; D is ambiguous. CDR3 size: 14 residues. Between the trimmed V and J ends, which lost 3 bases and 3 bases, there was a span of 8 bases. Germline values: CDR1 MRHNA, CDR2 SNTAGT. CDR3 residues: CASSERHHTGELFF. DNA of the CDR3: TGTGCCAGCAGTGAAAGACACCACACCGGGGAGCTGTTTTTT.

The chain combines TRBV30 with TRBJ2-7, with D perhaps matching TRBD2 (5 bases). CDR1 and CDR2 from the germline V gene are GTSNPN and SVGIG (reference sequence). V lost 0 bases to trimming and J lost 1 base, with 22 bases between them. There are 18 residues in the CDR3. The CDR3 sequence is CAWSVPVLSGIRSYEQYF. CDR3 in DNA: TGTGCCTGGAGTGTACCGGTTCTCTCCGGGATACGGTCCTACGAGCAGTACTTC. Full variable domain (rest looked up from reference TRBV30 and TRBJ2-7): SQTIHQWPATLVQPVGSPLSLECTVEGTSNPNLYWYRQAAGRGLQLLFYSVGIGQISSEVPQNLSASRPQDRQFILSSKKLLLSDSGFYLCAWSVPVLSGIRSYEQYFGPGTRLTVT.

The rearrangement links TRBV5-6 to TRBJ2-1; 8 bases match TRBD2. The germline V gene encodes CDR1 SGHDT and CDR2 YYEEEE. This CDR3 has 15 residues. The V segment lost 3 bases and the J segment 7 bases; nucleotides outside the gene matches: 9. The CDR3 bases are TGTGCCAGCAGCTCTGGGCTGGGACTAGTAAATGAGCAGTTCTTC. Amino acids: CASSSGLGLVNEQFF.

The chain is built from TRBV6-5 and TRBJ2-1; D call uncertain. The CDR3 has 15 amino acids. Germline assignment: CDR1 MNHEY and CDR2 SVGAGI. Trimming took off 2 bases at V and 0 bases at J, with 8 bases between the two ends. The CDR3, as DNA: TGTGCCAGCAGTTACGACCACTACTCCTACAATGAGCAGTTCTTC. Its translation: CASSYDHYSYNEQFF.

Notes on this clone: Other DNA sequences within the sample encode an identical CDR3. The chain uses TRBV6-6 and TRBJ2-7; tentatively, D is TRBD1 (5 bases). The CDR3 runs 14 residues. CDR1 is MNHNY, CDR2 SVGAGI, per germline (reference sequence). V was trimmed by 2 bases and J by 1 base, leaving 9 bases between them. CDR3 coding DNA: TGTGCCAGCAGTTACGGGCAGGGTTCCTACGAGCAGTACTTC. Encoded protein: CASSYGQGSYEQYF.

The chain has TRBV29-1 and TRBJ2-5; D tentatively reads TRBD1 or TRBD2 (5 bases each). In germline, CDR1 is SQVTM, CDR2 ANQGSEA. V was shortened by 7 bases and J by 4 bases, with 22 bases between the two germline ends. There are 15 residues in the CDR3. In DNA form, the CDR3 reads TGCAGCGCCATCCTCGGGGCTAGTGTTCGAGAGACCCAGTACTTC. This sequence encodes CSAILGASVRETQYF.

The chain joins TRBV7-9 to TRBJ1-1; 7 bases fit TRBD1. The CDR3 consists of 19 residues. The germline V gene encodes CDR1 SEHNR and CDR2 FQNEAQ (reference sequence). With V trimmed by 5 bases and J by 0 bases, 18 bases remained unmatched. Here the CDR3 DNA reads TGTGCCAGCAGCGAGGGGTGGGACAGCCTTCCGTCTATGAACACTGAAGCTTTCTTT. Amino acid sequence: CASSEGWDSLPSMNTEAFF.

This clone occurred once. The V and J genes are TRBV19 and TRBJ1-1; D remains ambiguous. Trimming left V 4 bases short and J 0 bases short, with 9 bases between. From germline, CDR1 is LNHDA and CDR2 SQIVND (reference sequence). The CDR3 has 14 residues. The DNA for the CDR3 is TGTGCCAGTAGTAGGGAACTAATGAACACTGAAGCTTTCTTT. Its protein is CASSRELMNTEAFF.

The rearrangement links TRBV7-3 to TRBJ2-3; perhaps TRBD2 as D (6 bases). Germline-derived CDR1 and CDR2 are SGHTA and FQGTGA. V shed 5 bases and J shed 3 bases, with 12 bases lying between them. The CDR3 consists of 14 residues. CDR3 protein: CASSPSLATDTQYF. In DNA, the CDR3 is TGTGCCAGCAGCCCTTCTCTAGCGACAGATACGCAGTATTTT.

This chain links TRBV5-5 with TRBJ2-7; TRBD2 aligns across 9 bases. The germline V gene has CDR1 SGHKS and CDR2 YYEKEE (reference sequence). V lost 4 bases, J lost 3 bases, and 8 bases stayed unmatched. The CDR3 has 15 amino acids. This CDR3 reads CASSNIAGVLYEQYF. The CDR3 nucleotides are TGTGCCAGCAGCAACATAGCGGGGGTTCTCTACGAGCAGTACTTC.

V gene TRBV2 combines with J gene TRBJ1-2; 8 nucleotides line up with TRBD1. CDR1 is SNHLY and CDR2 is FYNNEI in the germline V gene. V shed 7 bases, J shed 4 bases, and the junction held 5 bases outside the gene matches. The CDR3 has 13 residues. CDR3 protein: CASIFGTGYGYTF. DNA for the CDR3: TGTGCCAGCATATTCGGGACAGGCTATGGCTACACCTTC.

This rearrangement joins TRBV5-1 to TRBJ2-5; 8 bases line up with TRBD2. CDR1 and CDR2 from the germline V gene are SGHRS and YFSETQ. The CDR3 runs 15 residues. V lost 3 bases, J lost 5 bases, and 9 bases stayed unmatched. The CDR3 coding sequence is TGCGCCAGCAGCTGGGGAGGTAGCGGGACGGAGACCCAGTACTTC. It encodes CASSWGGSGTETQYF.